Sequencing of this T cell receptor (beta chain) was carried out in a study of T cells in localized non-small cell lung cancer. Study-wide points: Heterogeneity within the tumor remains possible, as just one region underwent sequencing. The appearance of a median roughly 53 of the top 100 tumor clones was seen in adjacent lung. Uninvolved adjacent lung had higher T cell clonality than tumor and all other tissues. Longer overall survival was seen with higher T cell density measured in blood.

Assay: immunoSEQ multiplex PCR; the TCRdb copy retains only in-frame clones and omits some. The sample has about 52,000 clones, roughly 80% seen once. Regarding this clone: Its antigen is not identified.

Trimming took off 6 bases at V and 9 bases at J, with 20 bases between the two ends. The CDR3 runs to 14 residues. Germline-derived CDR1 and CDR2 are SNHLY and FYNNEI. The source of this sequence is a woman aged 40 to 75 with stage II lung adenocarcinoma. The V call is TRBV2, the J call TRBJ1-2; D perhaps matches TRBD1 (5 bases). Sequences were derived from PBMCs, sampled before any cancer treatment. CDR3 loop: CASSRQNRDGRYTF. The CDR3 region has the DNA TGTGCCAGCAGCCGACAAAACCGGGACGGACGCTACACCTTC.